This T cell receptor (beta chain) was found in a study of blood T cell repertoires in COVID-19. For the study at large: COVID-19 samples collected from the United States, Italy and Spain covered acute and convalescent phases. From T cells, B-cell-depleted T cells, or PBMCs came the material, which was cDNA or gDNA.

This clone has more than one count but fewer than ten. Original processing notes: Estimation of nucleated cell counts was performed using reference gene primer amplification. Clones were sequenced by immunoSEQ multiplex PCR, and TCRdb holds only the in-frame ones, with some missing. V, J and clone size were drawn from that table, and D and trimming were deduced from the DNA. The sample lists some 100,000 clones; roughly 90% were seen once. This receptor was obtained from a woman aged 60-75 years with acute or convalescent COVID-19. Sequenced: peripheral blood.

The CDR3 region is CASSPTPSATYNEQFF. The CDR3 bases are TGCGCCAGCAGCCCTACCCCTAGCGCAACCTACAATGAGCAGTTCTTC. The chain joins TRBV5-1 to TRBJ2-1; TRBD2 might be the D (6 bases). Germline CDR1 and CDR2: SGHRS and YFSETQ. The V end lost 4 bases, the J end lost 2 bases, and 16 bases lay between the germline ends. This CDR3 is built from 16 residues.